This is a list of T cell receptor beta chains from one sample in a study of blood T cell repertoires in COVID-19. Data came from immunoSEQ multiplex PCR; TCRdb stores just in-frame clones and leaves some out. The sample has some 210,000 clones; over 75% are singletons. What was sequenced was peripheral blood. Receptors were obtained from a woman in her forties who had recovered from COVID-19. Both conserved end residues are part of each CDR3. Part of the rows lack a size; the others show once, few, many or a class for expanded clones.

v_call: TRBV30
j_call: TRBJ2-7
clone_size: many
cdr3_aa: CAWTAGQTYEQYF

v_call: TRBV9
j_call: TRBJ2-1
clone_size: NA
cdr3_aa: CASSVIASGLSSYNEQFF

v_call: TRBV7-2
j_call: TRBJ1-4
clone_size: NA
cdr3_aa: CASSLAGTGMKKLFF

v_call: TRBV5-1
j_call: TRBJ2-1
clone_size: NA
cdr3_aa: CASSFFSGTRLRSYNEQFF

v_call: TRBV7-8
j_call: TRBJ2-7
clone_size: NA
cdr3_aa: CASSLDYAYEQYF

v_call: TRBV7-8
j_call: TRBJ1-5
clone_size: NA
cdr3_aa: CASSLAPTGLQPQHF

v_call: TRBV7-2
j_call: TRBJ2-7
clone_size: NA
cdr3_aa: CASSLGQGSYYEQYF

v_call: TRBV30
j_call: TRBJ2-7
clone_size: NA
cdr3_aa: CAWSVGGAYEQYF

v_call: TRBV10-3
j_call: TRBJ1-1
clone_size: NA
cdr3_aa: CAISTGTGGPEAFF

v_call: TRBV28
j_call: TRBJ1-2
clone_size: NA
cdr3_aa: CASSFTGGNYGYTF

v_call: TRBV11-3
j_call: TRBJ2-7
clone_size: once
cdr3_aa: CASSLRGGSTSGSYEQYF

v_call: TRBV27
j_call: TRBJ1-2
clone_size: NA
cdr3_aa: CASSSQDRGYGYTF

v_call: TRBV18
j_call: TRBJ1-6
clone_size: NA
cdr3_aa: CASSEEKGASYNSPLHF

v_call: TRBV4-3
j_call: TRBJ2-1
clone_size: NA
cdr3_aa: CASSQGALAGVDNEQFF

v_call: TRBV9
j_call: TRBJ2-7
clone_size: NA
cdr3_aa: CASSVDPLAGGGEQYF